This T cell receptor beta chain was identified in a study of T cells expressing NK-cell markers. The germline gives CDR1 DFQATT, CDR2 SNEGSKA (reference sequence). The CDR3 is 13 residues long. What made the TCR beta cDNA was 5'RACE template switching with UMIs. TCRdb re-analyzed the 5' RACE reads; it lists each CDR3 protein once, without DNA. The sample totals a few hundred thousand distinct CDR3 sequences; its top ten clones hold approximately 1.5%. The sequenced sample consisted of blood T cells: a sorted CD56 or NKG2C T cell subset, CD4+ or CD8+ T cells, or bulk PBMC T cells (not recorded which). The sequence was collected from a woman aged 50 to 60 in good health. The chain joins TRBV20-1 to TRBJ1-2. This chain's CDR3 is CSARVPSVYGYTF.